This is a list of T cell receptor beta chains from one sample in a study of CD8 T cells in ankylosing spondylitis. TCRdb ran MiXCR on the 5' RACE reads and lists one entry per CDR3 protein. The sample comprises 250,000 to 350,000 distinct CDR3 sequences, around 20% of which are singletons, and roughly 8% rests with the top ten. Source material: blood, either unsorted or a sorted T cell fraction (not recorded which). The receptors were sampled from a male donor with ankylosing spondylitis or in good health (not recorded which). Each CDR3 is given with its conserved first and last residue. Fields, in order: V gene, J gene, CDR3 protein.

TRBV5-5	TRBJ1-4	CASSLPGTGDEKLFF
TRBV24-1	TRBJ2-3	CATSDFRADTQYF
TRBV11-2	TRBJ2-4	CASSLTETSKNIQYF
TRBV4-2	TRBJ2-4	CASSPRDGENIQYF
TRBV6-5	TRBJ1-5	CASSYSMRGNQPQHF
TRBV5-5	TRBJ2-3	CASSSGLAGGWRTDTQYF
TRBV5-6	TRBJ2-1	CASSLALLNGGEQFF
TRBV25-1	TRBJ1-5	CASSTTGNQPQHF
TRBV7-8	TRBJ2-2	CASSPGTGWDTGELFF
TRBV20-1	TRBJ2-3	CSARDGRTSVADTQYF
TRBV3-1	TRBJ2-1	CASSQDIGLAGVYNEQFF
TRBV5-8	TRBJ1-1	CASSPGTGLAEAFF
TRBV6-5	TRBJ2-3	CASSYSIQGSTDTQYF
TRBV5-6	TRBJ1-1	CASSLTPAPSNTEAFF
TRBV6-1	TRBJ2-3	CASSRRTGPDTQYF
TRBV6-5	TRBJ1-2	CASSYSLPGRGYGYTF
TRBV4-2	TRBJ2-1	CASSRPITGAGNEQFF
TRBV20-1	TRBJ2-1	CSARELAGFSYNEQFF
TRBV10-3	TRBJ1-1	CAISPATGLNTEAFF
TRBV20-1	TRBJ2-3	CSARKAQAWPDTQYF
TRBV20-1	TRBJ1-5	CSARQSNQPQHF
TRBV7-9	TRBJ2-5	CASSFRTEETQYF
TRBV24-1	TRBJ1-5	CATSNSIGPQHF
TRBV20-1	TRBJ2-1	CSASSPWLDSIGNEQFF
TRBV14	TRBJ2-1	CASSLGLAGSNRQFF
TRBV15	TRBJ2-5	CATSSSGELGETQYF
TRBV20-1	TRBJ2-3	CSAREGPAGKTDTQYF
TRBV29-1	TRBJ2-5	CSQTGSGETQYF
TRBV12-3/TRBV12-4	TRBJ1-3	CASRGIGNTIYF
TRBV12-3/TRBV12-4	TRBJ1-6	CASSLLRANSPLHF
TRBV7-6	TRBJ2-2	CASSRPVAGGFNTGELFF
TRBV20-1	TRBJ1-5	CSAIGGPQQPQHF
TRBV6-1	TRBJ2-3	CASRRPSGTGTDTQYF
TRBV5-1	TRBJ2-3	CASARASRTDTQYF